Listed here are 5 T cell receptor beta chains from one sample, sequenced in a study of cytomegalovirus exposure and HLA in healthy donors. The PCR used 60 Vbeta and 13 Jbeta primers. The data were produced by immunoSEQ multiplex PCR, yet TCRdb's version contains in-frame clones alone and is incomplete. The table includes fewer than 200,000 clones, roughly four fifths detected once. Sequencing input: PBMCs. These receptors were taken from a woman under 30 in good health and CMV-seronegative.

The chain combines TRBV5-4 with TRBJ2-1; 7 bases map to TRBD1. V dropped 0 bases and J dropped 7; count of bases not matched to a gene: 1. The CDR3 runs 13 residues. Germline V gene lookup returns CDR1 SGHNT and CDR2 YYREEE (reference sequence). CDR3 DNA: TGTGCCAGCAGCTTGGCGGACAGGAATGAGCAGTTCTTC. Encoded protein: CASSLADRNEQFF.

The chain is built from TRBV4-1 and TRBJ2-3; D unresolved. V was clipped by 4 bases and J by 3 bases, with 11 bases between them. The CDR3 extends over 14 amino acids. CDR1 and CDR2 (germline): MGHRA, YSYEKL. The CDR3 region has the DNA TGCGCCAGCAGCCTACTCGTGAGAACAGATACGCAGTATTTT. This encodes CASSLLVRTDTQYF.

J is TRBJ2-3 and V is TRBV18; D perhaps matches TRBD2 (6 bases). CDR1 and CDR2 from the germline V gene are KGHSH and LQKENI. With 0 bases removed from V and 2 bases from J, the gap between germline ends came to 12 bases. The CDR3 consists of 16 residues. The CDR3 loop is CASSPPQAGFTDTQYF. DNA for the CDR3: TGTGCCAGCTCACCACCCCAGGCGGGATTCACAGATACGCAGTATTTT.

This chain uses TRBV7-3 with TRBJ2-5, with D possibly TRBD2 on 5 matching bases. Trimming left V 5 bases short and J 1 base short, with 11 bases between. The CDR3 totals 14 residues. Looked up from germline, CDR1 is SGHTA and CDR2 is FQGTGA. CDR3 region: CASSHGLGQETQYF. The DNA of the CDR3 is TGTGCCAGCAGCCACGGACTGGGCCAAGAGACCCAGTACTTC.

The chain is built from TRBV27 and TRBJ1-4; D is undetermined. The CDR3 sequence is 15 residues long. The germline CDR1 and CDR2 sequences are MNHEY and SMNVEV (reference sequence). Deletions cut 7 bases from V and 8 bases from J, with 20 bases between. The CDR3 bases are TGTGCCAGCAACGACACCTGGAGGGATGCGGAAAAACTGTTTTTT. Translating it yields CASNDTWRDAEKLFF.